This is a list of T cell receptor beta chains from one sample in a study of human CD8 memory T cell subsets. TCRdb reprocessed the 5' RACE reads; each CDR3 protein has one entry and no DNA is given. This sample's table reports 5,000 or so distinct CDR3 sequences. The sequencing input was CD8+ effector memory T cells (TEM) sorted from PBMCs. Receptors originate from a human donor in good health. CDR3s include the opening cysteine and the closing phenylalanine or tryptophan. The order of the fields is clone size, V gene, J gene, CDR3 protein. Some rows have no size entry. The others give once, few or many, or a class for an expanded clone.

abundance: medium-sized
v_gene: TRBV21-1
j_gene: TRBJ2-7
CDR3aa: CASSTTGKSVEQYF

abundance: .
v_gene: TRBV27
j_gene: TRBJ2-3
CDR3aa: CASSLSAQATDTQYF

abundance: .
v_gene: TRBV5-6
j_gene: TRBJ2-3
CDR3aa: CASSLGGTGGTDTQYF

abundance: .
v_gene: TRBV28
j_gene: TRBJ2-7
CDR3aa: CASSSSRQGFYEQYF

abundance: .
v_gene: TRBV7-9
j_gene: TRBJ2-1
CDR3aa: CASSLWFRGLAGPNEQFF

abundance: .
v_gene: TRBV7-9
j_gene: TRBJ2-5
CDR3aa: CASSSPGAQETQYF

abundance: medium-sized
v_gene: TRBV7-6
j_gene: TRBJ2-3
CDR3aa: CASSLGGGATDTQYF

abundance: .
v_gene: TRBV6-5
j_gene: TRBJ1-1
CDR3aa: CASSYGGVRTEAFF

abundance: .
v_gene: TRBV29-1
j_gene: TRBJ2-2
CDR3aa: CSVEKAGQNTGELFF

abundance: .
v_gene: TRBV12-3/TRBV12-4
j_gene: TRBJ2-1
CDR3aa: CASSLGVWEQFF

abundance: .
v_gene: TRBV3-1
j_gene: TRBJ2-1
CDR3aa: CASSQLYNEQFF

abundance: medium-sized
v_gene: TRBV19
j_gene: TRBJ2-2
CDR3aa: CASKGQGDTGELFF

abundance: .
v_gene: TRBV5-1
j_gene: TRBJ2-1
CDR3aa: CASSWADRNEQFF

abundance: .
v_gene: TRBV4-2
j_gene: TRBJ1-2
CDR3aa: CASGEEGEWNYGYTF

abundance: .
v_gene: TRBV6-5
j_gene: TRBJ2-1
CDR3aa: CASSSSGGPNNEQFF

abundance: medium-sized
v_gene: TRBV6-5
j_gene: TRBJ2-1
CDR3aa: CASSYEAETYNEQFF

abundance: .
v_gene: TRBV10-3
j_gene: TRBJ2-1
CDR3aa: CAIMGQGPHEQFF

abundance: .
v_gene: TRBV9
j_gene: TRBJ2-3
CDR3aa: CASSASVGGDTQYF

abundance: medium-sized
v_gene: TRBV27
j_gene: TRBJ1-1
CDR3aa: CASGLGVNTEAFF

abundance: medium-sized
v_gene: TRBV29-1
j_gene: TRBJ2-3
CDR3aa: CSVEATGTEDRYTQYF

abundance: .
v_gene: TRBV28
j_gene: TRBJ1-5
CDR3aa: CASSFGNQPQHF

abundance: .
v_gene: TRBV20-1
j_gene: TRBJ2-1
CDR3aa: CSAGQGGYEQFF

abundance: .
v_gene: TRBV4-1
j_gene: TRBJ1-5
CDR3aa: CASSQLTGGSQPQHF

abundance: .
v_gene: TRBV14
j_gene: TRBJ2-1
CDR3aa: CASSHDSGPFSLNEQFF

abundance: .
v_gene: TRBV5-1
j_gene: TRBJ2-7
CDR3aa: CASSLTGGEQYF

abundance: .
v_gene: TRBV6-1
j_gene: TRBJ2-3
CDR3aa: CASSEAPERTDTQYF

abundance: .
v_gene: TRBV19
j_gene: TRBJ2-5
CDR3aa: CASSIFSGETQYF

abundance: .
v_gene: TRBV7-9
j_gene: TRBJ1-1
CDR3aa: CASSRTVQNTEAFF

abundance: medium-sized
v_gene: TRBV2
j_gene: TRBJ2-1
CDR3aa: CASSAFTNEQFF

abundance: .
v_gene: TRBV4-1
j_gene: TRBJ1-2
CDR3aa: CASSQDRFGQGVSGYTF

abundance: .
v_gene: TRBV4-1
j_gene: TRBJ1-1
CDR3aa: CASSQDSHMNTEAFF

abundance: .
v_gene: TRBV12-3/TRBV12-4
j_gene: TRBJ2-2
CDR3aa: CASGGQGYSGELFF

abundance: .
v_gene: TRBV4-1
j_gene: TRBJ2-2
CDR3aa: CASSQEVLGTRNTGELFF